This T cell receptor beta chain was identified in a study of cytomegalovirus exposure and HLA in healthy donors. This PCR relied on a set of 60 Vbeta primers and 13 Jbeta primers. Measured with immunoSEQ multiplex PCR; TCRdb has only the in-frame clones, and not every one. The data hold about 140,000 clones, with more than 75% observed a single time. The length of the CDR3 is 12 residues. Germline CDR1 reads SGHTA; CDR2 reads FQGNSA. Trimming stripped 5 bases from V and 3 bases from J, with 8 bases between. The chain carries TRBV7-2 and TRBJ2-7; D gene uncertain. The TCR comes from a woman in her thirties or forties in good health and CMV-seronegative. Sequences were obtained from PBMCs. CDR3 bases: TGTGCCAGCAGCGCGACTCGCTACGAGCAGTACTTC. Translation gives CASSATRYEQYF.